Sequencing of this TCR beta chain was carried out in a study of T cell repertoires in cytomegalovirus infection. From the reads, TCRdb called clonotypes with MiXCR, one entry per CDR3 protein. The sample includes some 680,000 distinct CDR3 sequences, 35% of them seen just once. The clonotype comes from a human donor in good health (CMV status not recorded). Some clones in this sample may be carry-over from other donors' samples. Source material: PBMCs.

In nucleotides, the CDR3 is TGTGCCATCAGTGAGAATCGGGCGACCCGGCAGTTCTTC. Translated, it gives CAISENRATRQFF. The gene calls are TRBV10-3 and TRBJ2-1; unclear D gene. Germline lookup yields CDR1 ENHRY and CDR2 SYGVKD. This CDR3 comprises 13 residues. Trimming left V 2 bases short and J 12 bases short, with 14 bases between.